The clone carrying this T cell receptor (beta chain) occurred a few times. What it binds is unknown. H&E slides confirmed each diagnosis, reviewed by two pathologists independently. Macro-dissection enriched premalignant or tumor cells before nucleic acid extraction. This record comes from a study of immune evolution from preneoplasia to lung adenocarcinoma. Whole-study context: HLA loss of heterozygosity: about 7% AIS, about 15% MIA, around 33% ADC, none AAH.

This CDR3 has 14 amino acids. The germline CDR1 and CDR2 sequences are SGHKS and YYEKEE (reference sequence). Trimming took 3 bases from V and 1 from J, leaving 11 bases between them. Using immunoSEQ multiplex PCR, the repertoire was profiled, and TCRdb retains in-frame clones only, with some absent. This sample carries about 6,100 clones, roughly 85% of them seen once, and the ten largest clones take around 6%. Whole-study results and caveats: Later-stage lesions appeared to have more T cells, more diversity, less clonality.

The clonotype was recovered from a person aged 50-70 years with lung adenocarcinoma. The J gene is TRBJ2-7, the V gene TRBV5-5, with a weak D call TRBD2 (6 bases). The sequencing sample was made of FFPE minimally invasive lung adenocarcinoma tissue. CDR3 loop: CASSYGSFSYEQYF. Written as DNA, the CDR3 is TGTGCCAGCAGCTACGGGAGCTTTTCCTACGAGCAGTACTTC.